This T cell receptor (beta chain) was identified in a study of control samples from healthy donors and cancer patients. The CDR3 sequence is 17 residues long. Trimming removed 1 base from V and 0 bases from J, with 13 bases in between. Per the germline V gene, CDR1 is MNHEY and CDR2 is SMNVEV (reference sequence). The assay was immunoSEQ multiplex PCR, and TCRdb's table has in-frame clones only and misses some. This sample carries tens of thousands of clones, approximately 82% of them seen once, and the ten largest clones take roughly 9.8%. The sequencing input was blood. This chain joins TRBV27 and TRBJ2-1, with D possibly TRBD1 on 5 matching bases. The receptor was isolated from a woman aged 55-70 years in good health. Here the CDR3 DNA reads TGTGCCAGCAGTTTATATCAAGGGGTAAGCTCCTACAATGAGCAGTTCTTC. This codes for CASSLYQGVSSYNEQFF.